This T cell receptor (beta chain) was captured in a study of CD8 T cells in acute hepatitis C reinfection. General study findings and limits: One of thirteen outcome-independent public clonotypes used V04-02/J02-02. Only TCRbeta was bulk sequenced, so alphabeta pairing is unknown. TRBV04 and TRBV06 were preferentially used in all groups, not explained by naive pool overrepresentation.

In the case of this clone: Its antigen is unidentified.

The germline V gene encodes CDR1 GTSNPN and CDR2 SVGIG (reference sequence). The CDR3 extends over 14 amino acids. V was cut by 0 bases and J by 2 bases, with 5 bases left in between. The data were produced by immunoSEQ multiplex PCR, yet TCRdb's version contains in-frame clones alone and is incomplete. Of some 38,000 clones in the sample, approximately 90% were seen once. Time point reported: naive CD8 control sorted from an acute-time-point sample. Surface staining used CD3, CD8 and CD45RO, with dead cells excluded. This sequence was found in a man aged 30-40 years with chronic hepatitis C. The chain is built from TRBV30 and TRBJ2-6; D unresolved. The sample consisted of naive CD8+ T cells from PBMCs. The CDR3 loop reads CAWSVAAGANVLTF. CDR3 coding DNA: TGTGCCTGGAGTGTGGCTGCTGGGGCCAACGTCCTGACTTTC.